These 14 T cell receptor beta chains share one sample of origin, sequenced in a study of lymphopenia after photon versus proton radiotherapy. Generated by immunoSEQ multiplex PCR, the TCRdb table keeps only in-frame clones and is missing some. There are tens of thousands of clones in the sample; approximately 91% occur only once, and about 3% lies in the top ten. Sequenced material: peripheral blood, taken from a patient treated with photon-based radiotherapy. These receptors were obtained from a woman aged 70-85 years with pancreatic cancer.

V gene TRBV7-2 combines with J gene TRBJ2-5; no clear D gene. CDR1 is SGHTA and CDR2 is FQGNSA in the germline V gene. The CDR3 length is 14 residues. Trimming removed 5 bases from V and 0 bases from J, with 10 bases in between. The CDR3 coding sequence is TGTGCCAGCAGCCTGCTCTGGTACCAAGAGACCCAGTACTTC. Translation gives CASSLLWYQETQYF.

Within the sample, this clone is medium-sized. The identical CDR3 is also encoded by other nucleotide sequences in the sample. The CDR3, as DNA: TGTGCCAGCAGCGTAGACAACAGGCACTCTGGAAACACCATATATTTT. Encoded protein: CASSVDNRHSGNTIYF. The chain employs TRBV9 and TRBJ1-3; a weak D match, TRBD1 (5 bases). This CDR3 is built from 16 residues. The V end was cut by 0 bases, the J end by 0 bases, with 10 bases between. Germline lookup yields CDR1 SGDLS and CDR2 YYNGEE.

This chain links TRBV7-9 with TRBJ2-7; TRBD1 aligns across 7 bases. From germline, CDR1 is SEHNR and CDR2 FQNEAQ (reference sequence). The V gene end was trimmed by 6 bases and the J gene end by 2 bases; junction bases not matched to a gene: 7. The CDR3 length is 14 residues. CDR3 in amino acids: CASSYNRGPYEQYF. The CDR3 DNA follows: TGTGCCAGCAGTTATAACAGGGGTCCCTACGAGCAGTACTTC.

The chain carries TRBV7-2 and TRBJ2-3; D may correspond to TRBD1 or TRBD2 (5 bases each). The CDR3 is 17 residues long. Germline V CDR1 and CDR2: SGHTA, FQGNSA. Trimming took off 8 bases at V and 4 bases at J, with 25 bases between the two ends. This chain's CDR3 is CASQITWGSPRPDTQYF. The CDR3 DNA sequence: TGTGCCAGCCAAATCACTTGGGGGAGCCCTCGCCCAGATACGCAGTATTTT. Full variable domain (rest looked up from reference TRBV7-2 and TRBJ2-3): GAGVSQSPSNKVTEKGKDVELRCDPISGHTALYWYRQSLGQGLEFLIYFQGNSAPDKSGLPSDRFSAERTGGSVSTLTIQRTQQEDSAVYLCASQITWGSPRPDTQYFGPGTRLTVL.

The CDR3 here is CASSGHGMNYEQYF. Written as DNA, the CDR3 is TGTGCCAGCAGTGGACACGGGATGAACTACGAGCAGTACTTC. The rearrangement joins TRBV6-1 to TRBJ2-7; D may be TRBD2 (5 bases). Germline lookup yields CDR1 MNHNS and CDR2 SASEGT. V dropped 4 bases and J dropped 3 bases, with 13 bases sitting between them. This CDR3 is built from 14 residues.

In DNA form, the CDR3 reads TGCGCCAGCAGCCCTACTTTTGCTGAGCAGTTCTTC. Translating gives CASSPTFAEQFF. The rearrangement uses TRBV5-1 and TRBJ2-1; D uncertain. Germline V gene lookup returns CDR1 SGHRS and CDR2 YFSETQ. V was shortened by 4 bases and J by 9 bases, with 11 bases between the two germline ends. This CDR3 has 12 residues.

The rearrangement links TRBV28 to TRBJ1-2, with 9 bases that match TRBD1. V lost 5 bases, J lost 5 bases, and 9 bases stayed unmatched. This CDR3 spans 15 amino acids. CDR1 is MDHEN and CDR2 is SYDVKM in the germline V gene. CDR3 sequence reads: CASSVPGTGNYGYTF. The CDR3 region has the DNA TGTGCCAGCAGTGTACCCGGGACAGGGAATTATGGCTACACCTTC.

This clone was picked up one time. This rearrangement joins TRBV27 to TRBJ2-1; 12 bases fit TRBD2. The ends lost 0 bases at V and 4 bases at J; junction bases unmatched: 7. The germline gives CDR1 MNHEY, CDR2 SMNVEV (reference sequence). The CDR3 sequence is 18 residues long. CDR3 DNA: TGTGCCAGCAGTTTATCGTTCCCTAGCGGGAGGGTTTACAATGAGCAGTTCTTC. It is translated as CASSLSFPSGRVYNEQFF.

This clone was counted between two and nine times. V usage is TRBV11-2 and J usage is TRBJ2-2; TRBD2 might be the D (5 bases). The V gene's germline CDR1 is SGHAT and CDR2 FQNNGV. This CDR3 has 16 amino acids. Trimming pared 2 bases from V and 6 bases from J, leaving 16 bases between. The CDR3: CASSLNLWEKAGELFF. In nucleotides, the CDR3 is TGTGCCAGCAGCTTAAATCTGTGGGAGAAAGCCGGGGAGCTGTTTTTT.

By share, this clone ranks as medium-sized. V and J are TRBV10-3 and TRBJ1-2, with 10 nucleotides matching TRBD1. J was trimmed by 2 bases and V by 6 bases; bases with no gene match: 3. Germline loops: CDR1 ENHRY, CDR2 SYGVKD. The CDR3 length is 14 residues. CDR3 residues: CAISRTGGNYGYTF. The CDR3 coding sequence is TGTGCCATCAGCCGGACAGGGGGGAACTATGGCTACACCTTC.

J is TRBJ2-5 and V is TRBV15; maybe TRBD1 (6 bases). The germline V gene has CDR1 LNHNV and CDR2 YYDKDF (reference sequence). The CDR3 is 15 amino acids. V was clipped by 0 bases and J by 4 bases, with 12 bases between them. CDR3 coding DNA: TGTGCCACCAGCAGAGAGGGGTGGGGGCCAGAGACCCAGTACTTC. As protein: CATSREGWGPETQYF.

The rearrangement links TRBV5-1 to TRBJ2-7; no clear D gene. CDR3 size: 13 residues. With 3 bases removed from V and 0 bases from J, the gap between germline ends came to 7 bases. CDR1 and CDR2 from the germline V gene are SGHRS and YFSETQ. CDR3 nucleotide sequence: TGCGCCAGCAGCTACGCGAGCTCCTACGAGCAGTACTTC. Protein product: CASSYASSYEQYF.

The chain links TRBV5-1 to TRBJ2-1; a weak D match, TRBD2 (5 bases). The CDR3 spans 13 residues. Per the germline V gene, CDR1 is SGHRS and CDR2 is YFSETQ. Trimming took 6 bases from V and 6 from J, leaving 13 bases between them. CDR3 in amino acids: CASTRDSVNEQFF. CDR3 coding DNA: TGCGCCAGCACGAGGGATAGCGTCAATGAGCAGTTCTTC.

The V call is TRBV5-1, the J call TRBJ2-3; 7 bases line up with TRBD1. Germline lookup yields CDR1 SGHRS and CDR2 YFSETQ. V was clipped by 0 bases and J by 1 base; unmatched bases: 2. CDR3 size: 15 residues. CDR3 bases: TGCGCCAGCAGCTTGGAAACAGGGGGCACAGATACGCAGTATTTT. This encodes CASSLETGGTDTQYF.